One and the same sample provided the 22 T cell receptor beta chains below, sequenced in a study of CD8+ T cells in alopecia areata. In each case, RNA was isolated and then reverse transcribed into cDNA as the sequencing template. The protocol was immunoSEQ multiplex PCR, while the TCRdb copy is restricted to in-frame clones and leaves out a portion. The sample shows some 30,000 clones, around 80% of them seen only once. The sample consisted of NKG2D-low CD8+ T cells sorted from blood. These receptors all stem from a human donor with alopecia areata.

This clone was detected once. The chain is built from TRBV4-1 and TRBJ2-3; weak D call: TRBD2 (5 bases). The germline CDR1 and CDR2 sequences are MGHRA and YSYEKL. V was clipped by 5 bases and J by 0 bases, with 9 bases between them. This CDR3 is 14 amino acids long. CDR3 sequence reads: CASSGRTSTDTQYF. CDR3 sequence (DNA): TGCGCCAGCAGCGGACGGACTAGCACAGATACGCAGTATTTT.

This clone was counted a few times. The CDR3 is CASSSWGVHEQFF. In DNA form, the CDR3 reads TGTGCCAGCAGCTCCTGGGGGGTCCATGAGCAGTTCTTC. This rearrangement joins TRBV7-9 to TRBJ2-1, with D perhaps matching TRBD2 (6 bases). From germline, CDR1 is SEHNR and CDR2 FQNEAQ (reference sequence). V lost 4 bases, J lost 8 bases, and 12 bases lay in between. This CDR3 is 13 amino acids long.

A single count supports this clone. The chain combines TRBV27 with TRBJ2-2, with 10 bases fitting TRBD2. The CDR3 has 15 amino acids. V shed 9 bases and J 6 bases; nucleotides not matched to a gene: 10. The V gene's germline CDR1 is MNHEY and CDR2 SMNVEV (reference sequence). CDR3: CASIDLAGVPGELFF. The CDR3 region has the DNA TGTGCCAGTATAGACCTAGCGGGGGTTCCCGGGGAGCTGTTTTTT.

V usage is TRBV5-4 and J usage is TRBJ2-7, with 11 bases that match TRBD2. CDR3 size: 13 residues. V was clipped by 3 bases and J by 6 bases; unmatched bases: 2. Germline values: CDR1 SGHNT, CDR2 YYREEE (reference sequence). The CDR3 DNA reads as TGTGCCAGCAGCTCCGGACTAGCGGGCGAGCAGTACTTC. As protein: CASSSGLAGEQYF.

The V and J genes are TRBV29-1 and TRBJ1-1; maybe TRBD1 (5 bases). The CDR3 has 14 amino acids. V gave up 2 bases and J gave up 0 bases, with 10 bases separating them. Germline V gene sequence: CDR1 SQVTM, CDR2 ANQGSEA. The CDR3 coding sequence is TGCAGCGTTGAAATTGAGGGACTGAACACTGAAGCTTTCTTT. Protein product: CSVEIEGLNTEAFF. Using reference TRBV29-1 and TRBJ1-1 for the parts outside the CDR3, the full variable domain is SAVISQKPSRDICQRGTSLTIQCQVDSQVTMMFWYRQQPGQSLTLIATANQGSEATYESGFVIDKFPISRPNLTFSTLTVSNMSPEDSSIYLCSVEIEGLNTEAFFGQGTRLTVV.

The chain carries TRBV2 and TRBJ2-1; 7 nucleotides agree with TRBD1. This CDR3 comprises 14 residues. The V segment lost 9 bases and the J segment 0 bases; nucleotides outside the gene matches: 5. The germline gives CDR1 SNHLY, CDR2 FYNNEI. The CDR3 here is CARATGSSYNEQFF. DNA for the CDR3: TGTGCCAGAGCGACAGGGAGCTCCTACAATGAGCAGTTCTTC. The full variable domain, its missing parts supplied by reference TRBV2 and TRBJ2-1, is EPEVTQTPSHQVTQMGQEVILRCVPISNHLYFYWYRQILGQKVEFLVSFYNNEISEKSEIFDDQFSVERPDGSNFTLKIRSTKLEDSAMYFCARATGSSYNEQFFGPGTRLTVL.

CDR3 in amino acids: CASSSGLLVEVQYF. DNA for the CDR3: TGTGCCAGCAGCTCGGGACTGCTGGTTGAGGTTCAGTACTTC. V usage is TRBV7-2 and J usage is TRBJ2-4; possible D gene TRBD2, 6 bases. With 4 bases removed from V and 11 bases from J, the gap between germline ends came to 18 bases. CDR1 and CDR2 (germline): SGHTA, FQGNSA. CDR3 size: 14 residues.

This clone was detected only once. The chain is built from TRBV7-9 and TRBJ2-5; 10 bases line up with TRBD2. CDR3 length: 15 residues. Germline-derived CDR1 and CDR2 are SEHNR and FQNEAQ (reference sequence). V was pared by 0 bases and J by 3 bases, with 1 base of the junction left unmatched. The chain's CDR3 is CASSLALAGEETQYF. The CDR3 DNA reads TGTGCCAGCAGCTTAGCTCTAGCGGGGGAAGAGACCCAGTACTTC.

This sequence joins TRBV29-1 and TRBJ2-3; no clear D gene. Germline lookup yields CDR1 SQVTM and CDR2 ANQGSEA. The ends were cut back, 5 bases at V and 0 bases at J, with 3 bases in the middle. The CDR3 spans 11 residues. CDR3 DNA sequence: TGCAGCGTTCCTAGCACAGATACGCAGTATTTT. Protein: CSVPSTDTQYF.

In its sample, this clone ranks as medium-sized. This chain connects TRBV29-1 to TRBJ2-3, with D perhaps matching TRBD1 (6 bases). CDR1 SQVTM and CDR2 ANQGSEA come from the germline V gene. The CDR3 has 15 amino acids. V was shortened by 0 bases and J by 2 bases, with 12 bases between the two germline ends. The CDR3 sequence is CSVEDHRAYTDTQYF. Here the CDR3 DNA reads TGCAGCGTTGAAGATCACAGGGCCTACACAGATACGCAGTATTTT.

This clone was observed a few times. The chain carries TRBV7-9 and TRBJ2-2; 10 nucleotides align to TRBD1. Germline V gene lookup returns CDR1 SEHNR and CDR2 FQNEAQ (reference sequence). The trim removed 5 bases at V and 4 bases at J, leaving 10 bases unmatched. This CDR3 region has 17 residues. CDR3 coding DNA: TGTGCCAGCAGCGCACGCCGGGACAGGGGTTCCACCGGGGAGCTGTTTTTT. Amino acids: CASSARRDRGSTGELFF.

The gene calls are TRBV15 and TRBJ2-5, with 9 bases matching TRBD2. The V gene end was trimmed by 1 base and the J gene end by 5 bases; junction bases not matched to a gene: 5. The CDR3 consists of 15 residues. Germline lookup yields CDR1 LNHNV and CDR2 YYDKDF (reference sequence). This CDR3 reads CATSRGGTSKETQYF. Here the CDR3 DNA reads TGTGCCACCAGCAGAGGCGGGACTAGCAAGGAGACCCAGTACTTC.

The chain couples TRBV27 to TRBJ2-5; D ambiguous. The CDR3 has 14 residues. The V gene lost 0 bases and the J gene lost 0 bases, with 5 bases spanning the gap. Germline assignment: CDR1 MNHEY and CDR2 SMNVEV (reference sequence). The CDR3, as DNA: TGTGCCAGCAGTTTATCGTTCTACCAAGAGACCCAGTACTTC. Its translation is CASSLSFYQETQYF.

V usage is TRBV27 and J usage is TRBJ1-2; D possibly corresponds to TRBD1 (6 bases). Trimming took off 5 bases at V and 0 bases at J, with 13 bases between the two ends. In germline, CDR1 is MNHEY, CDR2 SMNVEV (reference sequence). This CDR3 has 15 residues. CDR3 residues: CASSISQGANYGYTF. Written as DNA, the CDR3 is TGTGCCAGCAGTATCTCACAGGGTGCTAACTATGGCTACACCTTC.

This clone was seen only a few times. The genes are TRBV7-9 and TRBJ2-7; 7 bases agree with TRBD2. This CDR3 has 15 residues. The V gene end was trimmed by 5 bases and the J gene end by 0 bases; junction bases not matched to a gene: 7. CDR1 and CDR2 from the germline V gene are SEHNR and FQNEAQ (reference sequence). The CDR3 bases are TGTGCCAGCAGCCGTTTAGAGCGGGACTCCTACGAGCAGTACTTC. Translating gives CASSRLERDSYEQYF. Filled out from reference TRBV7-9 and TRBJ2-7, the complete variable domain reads DTGVSQNPRHKITKRGQNVTFRCDPISEHNRLYWYRQTLGQGPEFLTYFQNEAQLEKSRLLSDRFSAERPKGSFSTLEIQRTEQGDSAMYLCASSRLERDSYEQYFGPGTRLTVT.

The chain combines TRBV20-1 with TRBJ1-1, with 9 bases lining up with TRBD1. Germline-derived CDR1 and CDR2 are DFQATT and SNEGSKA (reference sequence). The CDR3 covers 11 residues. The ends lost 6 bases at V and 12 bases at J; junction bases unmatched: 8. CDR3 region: CSAGQGMSTFF. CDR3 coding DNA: TGCAGTGCGGGACAGGGAATGTCAACTTTCTTT.

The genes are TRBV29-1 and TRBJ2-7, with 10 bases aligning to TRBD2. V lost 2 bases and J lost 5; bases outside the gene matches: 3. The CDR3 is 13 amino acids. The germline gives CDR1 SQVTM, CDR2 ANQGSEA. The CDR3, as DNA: TGCAGCGTTGAACTAGCGGGAGTCGACGAGCAGTACTTC. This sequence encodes CSVELAGVDEQYF.

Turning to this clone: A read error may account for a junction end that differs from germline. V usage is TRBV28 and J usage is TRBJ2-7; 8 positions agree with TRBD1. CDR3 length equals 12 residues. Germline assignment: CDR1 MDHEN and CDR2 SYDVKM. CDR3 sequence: CASSQGQVTYEF. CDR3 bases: TGTGCCAGCAGCCAGGGACAGGTGACCTACGAGTTC.

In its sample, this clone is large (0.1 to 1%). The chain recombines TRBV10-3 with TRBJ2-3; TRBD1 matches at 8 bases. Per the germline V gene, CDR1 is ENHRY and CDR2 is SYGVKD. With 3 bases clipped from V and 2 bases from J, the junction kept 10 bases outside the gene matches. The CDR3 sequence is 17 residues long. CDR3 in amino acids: CAISDFGQGMHTDTQYF. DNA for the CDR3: TGTGCCATCAGTGACTTCGGACAGGGCATGCACACAGATACGCAGTATTTT.

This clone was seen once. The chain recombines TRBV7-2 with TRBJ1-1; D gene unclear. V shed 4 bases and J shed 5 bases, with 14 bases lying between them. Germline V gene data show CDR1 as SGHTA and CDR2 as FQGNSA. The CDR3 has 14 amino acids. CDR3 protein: CASSYTVPGTEAFF. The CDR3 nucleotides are TGTGCCAGCAGCTACACAGTGCCGGGGACTGAAGCTTTCTTT.

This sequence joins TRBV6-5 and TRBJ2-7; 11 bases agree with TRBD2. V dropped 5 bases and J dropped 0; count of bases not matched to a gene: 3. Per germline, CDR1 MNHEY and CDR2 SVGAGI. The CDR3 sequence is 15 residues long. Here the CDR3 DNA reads TGTGCCAGCAGTCCGGGACTAGCGGACTCCTACGAGCAGTACTTC. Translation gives CASSPGLADSYEQYF.

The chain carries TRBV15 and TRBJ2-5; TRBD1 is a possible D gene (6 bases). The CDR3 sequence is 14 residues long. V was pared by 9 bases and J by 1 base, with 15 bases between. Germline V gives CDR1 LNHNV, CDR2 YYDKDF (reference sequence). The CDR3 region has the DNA TGTGCCACTGAAAAGAGGGGGTTCCAAGAGACCCAGTACTTC. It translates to CATEKRGFQETQYF.